These 29 T cell receptor beta chains came from one sample sequenced in a study of T cells in tuberculosis. Only in-frame clones appear in the TCRdb table, and some are missing; sequencing was by immunoSEQ multiplex PCR. The sample shows more than 35,000 clones, about 94% of them seen only once. The sample consisted of PBMCs. Source of these receptors: a donor between 5 and 29 years old with latent tuberculosis or without tuberculosis infection. Some clones in this sample may be carry-over from other donors' samples.

This sequence joins TRBV5-1 and TRBJ1-1, with D uncertain. With 4 bases removed from V and 4 bases from J, the gap between germline ends came to 11 bases. CDR3 size: 13 residues. Germline V gene sequence: CDR1 SGHRS, CDR2 YFSETQ. The CDR3 sequence is CASSSGGATEAFF. In DNA form, the CDR3 reads TGCGCCAGCAGCAGTGGTGGAGCCACTGAAGCTTTCTTT.

A note on this clone: One end of the junction fails to match germline, which may point to a read error. The V call is TRBV5-4, the J call TRBJ1-1; 8 bases fit TRBD1. The CDR3 is 14 amino acids. Germline V lookup: CDR1 SGHNT, CDR2 YYREEE (reference sequence). CDR3: CASSLYRGSTEAFF. CDR3 coding DNA: TGTGCCAGTAGCTTGTACAGGGGGAGTACTGAAGCTTTCTTT. Full variable domain (missing parts from reference TRBV5-4 and TRBJ1-1): ETGVTQSPTHLIKTRGQQVTLRCSSQSGHNTVSWYQQALGQGPQFIFQYYREEENGRGNFPPRFSGLQFPNYSSELNVNALELDDSALYLCASSLYRGSTEAFFGQGTRLTVV.

The chain is built from TRBV2 and TRBJ2-7; the D gene is possibly TRBD1 (6 bases). V was pared by 2 bases and J by 5 bases, with 16 bases between. The CDR3 contains 15 residues. The germline gives CDR1 SNHLY, CDR2 FYNNEI. The CDR3 is CASSESITGFDEQYF. The CDR3 coding sequence is TGTGCCAGCAGTGAAAGTATTACAGGGTTTGACGAGCAGTACTTC.

The CDR3 is CASSKLPTGTAGNTIYF. CDR3 nucleotides: TGTGCCAGCAGCAAATTACCCACTGGGACAGCTGGAAACACCATATATTTT. V gene TRBV21-1 combines with J gene TRBJ1-3; the table names TRBD1, a call not compared with the DNA. TRBV21-1 counts as a pseudogene. The CDR3 loop spans 17 amino acids.

The chain has TRBV6-1 and TRBJ2-1; the D gene is possibly TRBD2 (6 bases). The ends were cut back, 4 bases at V and 10 bases at J, with 17 bases in the middle. Looked up from germline, CDR1 is MNHNS and CDR2 is SASEGT. The CDR3 spans 14 residues. CDR3 loop: CASSVGTLIGEQFF. CDR3 bases: TGTGCCAGCAGTGTCGGGACTCTAATAGGAGAGCAGTTCTTC.

The chain is built from TRBV30 and TRBJ1-1; D might be TRBD1 (6 bases). CDR1 GTSNPN and CDR2 SVGIG come from the germline V gene (reference sequence). The V end was cut by 2 bases, the J end by 0 bases, with 7 bases between. The CDR3 extends over 13 amino acids. The CDR3 here is CAWSTGMNTEAFF. In DNA, the CDR3 is TGTGCCTGGAGTACAGGGATGAACACTGAAGCTTTCTTT.

The CDR3 sequence: CASSLSRSDTQYF. Here the CDR3 DNA reads TGTGCCAGCAGTCTAAGCAGGTCAGATACGCAGTATTTT. The rearrangement joins TRBV11-2 to TRBJ2-3; no clear D gene. Trimming shortened V by 6 bases and J by 4 bases, and 11 bases separated the two germline ends. Germline V gene data show CDR1 as SGHAT and CDR2 as FQNNGV. The CDR3 consists of 13 residues.

The CDR3 nucleotides read TGCGCCACCATCGCGGAAACCGGGGAGCTGTTTTTT. Encoded protein: CATIAETGELFF. The chain carries TRBV10-2 and TRBJ2-2; D not resolved. The CDR3 runs 12 residues. V was shortened by 10 bases and J by 5 bases, with 11 bases between the two germline ends. CDR1 is WSHSY, CDR2 SAAADI, per germline.

This chain joins TRBV4-3 and TRBJ1-1; 7 bases are a match to TRBD1. With 1 base clipped from V and 1 base from J, the junction kept 12 bases outside the gene matches. From germline, CDR1 is LGHNA and CDR2 YSLEER. The CDR3 contains 18 residues. CDR3 sequence: CASSQVHRGPQKNTEAFF. DNA of the CDR3: TGCGCCAGCAGCCAAGTCCACAGGGGTCCCCAAAAGAACACTGAAGCTTTCTTT.

This clone has only a few counts. The chain has TRBV16 and TRBJ1-2; D unclear. Germline V gene lookup returns CDR1 KGHSY and CDR2 FQNENV. The CDR3 runs 13 residues. Trimming shortened V by 0 bases and J by 8 bases, and 10 bases separated the two germline ends. This CDR3 reads CASSQSVLRGYTF. The CDR3 nucleotides are TGTGCCAGCAGCCAATCAGTCCTGCGCGGCTACACCTTC.

This chain links TRBV5-1 with TRBJ1-1; D gene unclear. V gave up 2 bases and J gave up 3 bases, with 20 bases separating them. The germline gives CDR1 SGHRS, CDR2 YFSETQ. This CDR3 region has 17 residues. The CDR3 sequence is CASSLRWAQMRDTEAFF. The CDR3 DNA sequence: TGCGCCAGCAGCTTAAGATGGGCCCAAATGAGAGACACTGAAGCTTTCTTT.

The rearrangement uses TRBV11-2 and TRBJ1-2; a possible D gene is TRBD1 (6 bases). The CDR3 is 16 amino acids. Trimming stripped 0 bases from V and 4 bases from J, with 15 bases between. CDR1 and CDR2 from the germline V gene are SGHAT and FQNNGV. CDR3 nucleotides: TGTGCCAGCAGCTTAGACAACGGACAGATTAGCTATGGCTACACCTTC. Its translation: CASSLDNGQISYGYTF.

The V and J genes are TRBV5-1 and TRBJ2-7, with TRBD2 as a possible D gene (5 bases). V was pared by 0 bases and J by 5 bases, with 9 bases between. CDR3 length: 13 amino acids. In germline, CDR1 is SGHRS, CDR2 YFSETQ. CDR3 DNA sequence: TGCGCCAGCAGCTTGGTCTCGCGGGACGAGCAGTACTTC. Its translation: CASSLVSRDEQYF.

The gene calls are TRBV7-8 and TRBJ1-2; D may be TRBD1 (5 bases). The CDR3 covers 13 residues. Germline CDR1 reads SGHVS; CDR2 reads FQNEAQ. The V end was cut by 1 base, the J end by 4 bases, with 7 bases between. CDR3 sequence: CASSLGQIYGYTF. CDR3 coding DNA: TGTGCCAGCAGCTTAGGACAGATCTATGGCTACACCTTC.

This chain connects TRBV7-9 to TRBJ1-5; 7 bases are a match to TRBD1. With V trimmed by 5 bases and J by 6 bases, 7 bases remained unmatched. The CDR3 is made up of 14 amino acids. The germline gives CDR1 SEHNR, CDR2 FQNEAQ (reference sequence). CDR3 sequence reads: CASSETGNPQPQHF. DNA for the CDR3: TGTGCCAGCAGCGAGACAGGGAACCCTCAGCCCCAGCATTTT.

CDR3 protein: CSGGQSTEAFF. DNA for the CDR3: TGCAGCGGGGGACAGAGCACTGAAGCTTTCTTT. V and J are TRBV29-1 and TRBJ1-1; 7 bases match TRBD1. V shed 7 bases, J shed 4 bases, and the junction held 3 bases outside the gene matches. Germline V CDR1 and CDR2: SQVTM, ANQGSEA. This CDR3 comprises 11 residues.

The J gene is TRBJ2-1, the V gene TRBV2; 8 nucleotides align to TRBD2. The length of the CDR3 is 15 residues. The ends lost 7 bases at V and 1 base at J; junction bases unmatched: 6. In germline, CDR1 is SNHLY, CDR2 FYNNEI. CDR3 amino acids: CASKVAGRSYNEQFF. The CDR3 coding sequence is TGTGCCAGCAAGGTAGCGGGGCGGTCCTACAATGAGCAGTTCTTC.

The J gene is TRBJ2-1, the V gene TRBV27; no clear D gene. CDR1 is MNHEY and CDR2 is SMNVEV in the germline V gene (reference sequence). V dropped 5 bases and J dropped 8 bases, with 16 bases sitting between them. The CDR3 sequence is 14 residues long. This CDR3 is CASSLTFRSDEQFF. For the CDR3, the DNA is TGTGCCAGCAGTCTCACTTTCCGAAGTGATGAGCAGTTCTTC.

This clone was detected once. The rearrangement links TRBV11-2 to TRBJ1-6; D perhaps matches TRBD1 (6 bases). Trimming took off 1 base at V and 10 bases at J, with 11 bases between the two ends. The CDR3 has 14 residues. CDR1 is SGHAT and CDR2 is FQNNGV in the germline V gene. The CDR3 loop reads CASSLGQGSSPLHF. DNA for the CDR3: TGTGCCAGCAGCTTAGGGCAGGGGAGCTCACCCCTCCACTTT.

This chain connects TRBV5-1 to TRBJ2-7; 8 bases map to TRBD1. V dropped 2 bases and J dropped 7; count of bases not matched to a gene: 11. This CDR3 spans 15 amino acids. Germline V gene data show CDR1 as SGHRS and CDR2 as YFSETQ. CDR3 loop: CASSLETGVGEEQYF. The CDR3 nucleotides read TGCGCCAGCAGCTTAGAGACAGGGGTTGGAGAAGAGCAGTACTTC.

The J gene is TRBJ1-2, the V gene TRBV11-2; D unclear. Trimming removed 4 bases at V and 7 bases at J, with 13 bases between. The CDR3 extends over 13 amino acids. CDR1 is SGHAT and CDR2 is FQNNGV in the germline V gene. The CDR3 DNA reads as TGTGCCAGCAGCTCCCCACGGCAGGCTGGCTACACCTTC. Its translation is CASSSPRQAGYTF.

This rearrangement joins TRBV7-9 to TRBJ1-4, with D perhaps matching TRBD1 (6 bases). Looked up from germline, CDR1 is SEHNR and CDR2 is FQNEAQ (reference sequence). The CDR3 sequence is 17 residues long. The V end was cut by 3 bases, the J end by 2 bases, with 16 bases between. CDR3 region: CASSFPLPRGTNEKLFF. CDR3 DNA sequence: TGTGCCAGCAGCTTCCCCCTTCCCAGGGGCACTAATGAAAAACTGTTTTTT.

In this sample, this clone turned up once. The chain joins TRBV5-1 to TRBJ1-1; D is perhaps TRBD1 (6 bases). V lost 1 base to trimming and J lost 1 base, with 8 bases between them. The CDR3 runs to 14 residues. CDR1 is SGHRS and CDR2 is YFSETQ in the germline V gene. CDR3 region: CASSLTGTNTEAFF. CDR3 nucleotide sequence: TGCGCCAGCAGCTTGACAGGGACGAACACTGAAGCTTTCTTT.

The chain uses TRBV4-3 and TRBJ1-1; no reliable D call. The CDR3 loop spans 15 amino acids. V was trimmed by 0 bases and J by 3 bases, leaving 11 bases between them. Germline V gene sequence: CDR1 LGHNA, CDR2 YSLEER. Here the CDR3 reads CASSQDRERDTEAFF. DNA for the CDR3: TGCGCCAGCAGCCAAGATCGGGAACGGGACACTGAAGCTTTCTTT.

This sequence joins TRBV6-6 and TRBJ1-1; a possible D gene is TRBD1 (5 bases). CDR3 length: 14 residues. Between the trimmed V and J ends, which lost 5 bases and 4 bases, there was a span of 14 bases. Germline CDR1 MNHNY, CDR2 SVGAGI (reference sequence). The CDR3 here is CASSALPRVTEAFF. CDR3 nucleotides: TGTGCCAGCAGTGCGTTACCCAGGGTCACTGAAGCTTTCTTT.

This chain connects TRBV6-5 to TRBJ1-3; D is perhaps TRBD1 (6 bases). Per the germline V gene, CDR1 is MNHEY and CDR2 is SVGAGI. The CDR3 contains 15 residues. The V and J ends lost 5 bases and 4 bases respectively, with 15 bases between them. Here the CDR3 reads CASSVDRSSGNTIYF. Written as DNA, the CDR3 is TGTGCCAGCAGTGTAGACAGGTCCAGCGGAAACACCATATATTTT.

This chain links TRBV21-1 with TRBJ2-2; whether TRBD1, the table's D call, matches the DNA was not checked. TRBV21-1 is a documented pseudogene. CDR3 length: 16 residues. The CDR3 DNA reads TGTGCCAGCAGCAATAACGGACAGGGACTGTCCGGGGAGCTGTTTTTT. Translated: CASSNNGQGLSGELFF.

J is TRBJ1-2 and V is TRBV12-2; the tabulated D call, TRBD1, remains unverified against the DNA. TRBV12-2 is noted as a pseudogene. CDR3 length equals 15 residues. This CDR3 reads CASRIRTGVVYGYTF. The CDR3 DNA sequence: TGTGCAAGTCGCATTCGGACAGGGGTTGTCTATGGCTACACCTTC.

V usage is TRBV19 and J usage is TRBJ2-1; TRBD1 might be the D (6 bases). This CDR3 contains 13 residues. Germline V gene sequence: CDR1 LNHDA, CDR2 SQIVND (reference sequence). Trimming cost V 5 bases and J 9 bases, with 14 bases left between them. The CDR3, as DNA: TGTGCCAGTAGTTTTTCGCTGGGGGCTGAGCAGTTCTTC. It is translated as CASSFSLGAEQFF.